This entry lists 30 T cell receptor beta chains sequenced from one sample in a study of cytotoxic CD8 clonotypes in ibrutinib-treated CLL (dated by TCRdb to the early 2020s). Library preparation used the immunoSEQ multiplex PCR assay. Imported from immuneACCESS, the table was reduced by TCRdb to in-frame sequences with V and J called. These copies leave out some clones; in studies compared against another copy, an unresolved V gene accounts for under half, and the cause of the remainder is not known. The sample table contains about 140,000 clones; only one count was recorded for about 72% of them. The ten largest clones capture less than 30% of the sample. The time point label for this specimen denotes: 12 to 13 months on ibrutinib. Sequenced here: PBMCs, sampled after 12 months of ibrutinib treatment. The source is a human donor with chronic lymphocytic leukemia.

The genes are TRBV5-1 and TRBJ2-1; TRBD2 matches at 8 bases. Germline V gene lookup returns CDR1 SGHRS and CDR2 YFSETQ. The CDR3 length is 16 residues. Trimming removed 3 bases from V and 0 bases from J; junction bases left unmatched: 5. CDR3 sequence: CASSYLAGSSYNEQFF. CDR3 nucleotide sequence: TGCGCCAGCAGCTATTTAGCGGGGAGCTCCTACAATGAGCAGTTCTTC.

The DNA of the CDR3 is TGTGCCAGCAGTTACCGGTTGGGTTCCTACGAGCAGTACTTC. Amino acids: CASSYRLGSYEQYF. The chain couples TRBV27 to TRBJ2-7; no clear D gene. Trimming left V 4 bases short and J 1 base short, with 11 bases between. CDR1 MNHEY and CDR2 SMNVEV come from the germline V gene (reference sequence). This CDR3 spans 14 amino acids.

V usage is TRBV6-5 and J usage is TRBJ1-2; D uncertain. Germline values: CDR1 MNHEY, CDR2 SVGAGI. V was shortened by 0 bases and J by 4 bases, with 6 bases between the two germline ends. The CDR3 runs to 13 residues. CDR3 bases: TGTGCCAGCAGTTACTCAGGGAGCTATGGCTACACCTTC. This sequence encodes CASSYSGSYGYTF.

The V call is TRBV27, the J call TRBJ2-1; the match to TRBD1 covers 7 bases. J gave up 0 bases and V 8 bases, and 7 bases lay outside the gene matches. Germline assignment: CDR1 MNHEY and CDR2 SMNVEV (reference sequence). CDR3 size: 15 residues. The chain's CDR3 is CASVGQRSSYNEQFF. CDR3 nucleotide sequence: TGTGCCAGCGTGGGACAGAGAAGCTCCTACAATGAGCAGTTCTTC.

Here the CDR3 DNA reads TGTGCCAGCAGCTTTGGACAGGGGTCATTGAGCGAGCAGTACTTC. This gives the protein CASSFGQGSLSEQYF. The chain links TRBV13 to TRBJ2-7, with 9 nucleotides matching TRBD1. J gave up 6 bases and V 3 bases, and 9 bases lay outside the gene matches. The length of the CDR3 is 15 residues. CDR1 is PRHDT, CDR2 FYEKMQ, per germline (reference sequence).

The rearrangement uses TRBV2 and TRBJ2-7, with 11 bases fitting TRBD2. V lost 8 bases to trimming and J lost 1 base; unmatched junction nucleotides: 4. Germline lookup yields CDR1 SNHLY and CDR2 FYNNEI. This CDR3 region has 14 residues. CDR3 region: CASPGLAGSYEQYF. As DNA, the CDR3 is TGTGCCAGCCCTGGACTAGCGGGTTCCTACGAGCAGTACTTC.

The CDR3 bases are TGCGCCAGCAGCTCGTCCGGGACGGATTACAATGAGCAGTTCTTC. It specifies CASSSSGTDYNEQFF. The chain is built from TRBV5-1 and TRBJ2-1, with D possibly called TRBD1 or TRBD2 (5 bases each). Per germline, CDR1 SGHRS and CDR2 YFSETQ. This CDR3 region has 15 residues. V lost 3 bases, J lost 4 bases, and 14 bases lay in between. Combining the CDR3 with reference TRBV5-1 and TRBJ2-1 gives the whole variable domain KAGVTQTPRYLIKTRGQQVTLSCSPISGHRSVSWYQQTPGQGLQFLFEYFSETQRNKGNFPGRFSGRQFSNSRSEMNVSTLELGDSALYLCASSSSGTDYNEQFFGPGTRLTVL.

This chain connects TRBV25-1 to TRBJ2-5; unclear D gene. Germline-derived CDR1 and CDR2 are MGHDK and SYGVNS. The CDR3 runs 13 residues. V was pared by 2 bases and J by 5 bases, with 9 bases between. CDR3 in DNA: TGTGCCAGCAGTGAAGGCGGTAGGGAGACCCAGTACTTC. Translation gives CASSEGGRETQYF. The full variable domain, in which reference TRBV25-1 and TRBJ2-5 provide the parts outside the CDR3, is EADIYQTPRYLVIGTGKKITLECSQTMGHDKMYWYQQDPGMELHLIHYSYGVNSTEKGDLSSESTVSRIRTEHFPLTLESARPSHTSQYLCASSEGGRETQYFGPGTRLLVL.

J is TRBJ2-3 and V is TRBV14, with D uncertain. Trimming cost V 6 bases and J 0 bases, with 7 bases left between them. This CDR3 is 13 amino acids long. CDR1 SGHDN and CDR2 FVKESK come from the germline V gene. As DNA, the CDR3 is TGTGCCAGCAGTCCCTTTAGCACAGATACGCAGTATTTT. It specifies CASSPFSTDTQYF.

The V and J genes are TRBV5-5 and TRBJ2-1; 9 bases match TRBD2. Germline CDR1 SGHKS, CDR2 YYEKEE (reference sequence). Losses at the gene ends were 3 bases for V and 6 bases for J; bases not matched to a gene: 4. The CDR3 runs to 14 residues. CDR3 in DNA: TGTGCCAGCAGCTCCCCGGGACTAGCCAATGAGCAGTTCTTC. This gives the protein CASSSPGLANEQFF. Variable domain in full (rest from reference TRBV5-5 and TRBJ2-1): DAGVTQSPTHLIKTRGQQVTLRCSPISGHKSVSWYQQVLGQGPQFIFQYYEKEERGRGNFPDRFSARQFPNYSSELNVNALLLGDSALYLCASSSPGLANEQFFGPGTRLTVL.

This clone came up a few times. The chain links TRBV5-1 to TRBJ1-4; D gene uncertain. The CDR3 covers 14 residues. The germline V and J ends were trimmed by 3 bases and 6 bases, with 12 bases remaining between them. Germline V gene data show CDR1 as SGHRS and CDR2 as YFSETQ. The CDR3 region is CASSSSGQHEKLFF. The CDR3 coding sequence is TGCGCCAGCAGCTCCAGTGGGCAGCATGAAAAACTGTTTTTT.

The rearrangement uses TRBV14 and TRBJ1-1, with no clear D. Trimming left V 4 bases short and J 6 bases short, with 18 bases between. The CDR3 is made up of 15 amino acids. The germline gives CDR1 SGHDN, CDR2 FVKESK. The CDR3 nucleotides read TGTGCCAGCAGCCCCCGATTGCCTGGAAGCGCTGAAGCTTTCTTT. Its protein is CASSPRLPGSAEAFF.

CDR3 residues: CAISEFGMSESYEQYF. In DNA form, the CDR3 reads TGTGCCATCAGTGAGTTTGGGATGTCGGAGTCCTACGAGCAGTACTTC. The chain is built from TRBV10-3 and TRBJ2-7; D remains ambiguous. Deletions cut 1 base from V and 1 base from J, with 14 bases between. This CDR3 comprises 16 residues. The germline V gene encodes CDR1 ENHRY and CDR2 SYGVKD.

This chain uses TRBV4-2 with TRBJ2-7; TRBD1 agrees at 8 bases. Trimming took 5 bases from V and 5 from J; bases not matched to a gene: 5. CDR3 size: 13 residues. The germline V gene has CDR1 LGHNA and CDR2 YNFKEQ. CDR3 region: CASSWDRTNEQYF. The CDR3, as DNA: TGTGCCAGCAGCTGGGACAGGACCAACGAGCAGTACTTC.

The rearrangement links TRBV6-5 to TRBJ1-4; 10 bases are a match to TRBD1. Germline V lookup: CDR1 MNHEY, CDR2 SVGAGI. CDR3 length: 14 residues. V dropped 4 bases and J dropped 8; count of bases not matched to a gene: 4. CDR3 in amino acids: CASSWTGGREKLFF. In nucleotides, the CDR3 is TGTGCCAGCAGTTGGACAGGGGGTCGAGAAAAACTGTTTTTT.

The gene calls are TRBV5-8 and TRBJ2-3; TRBD2 is a possible D gene (6 bases). Between the trimmed V and J ends, which lost 8 bases and 2 bases, there was a span of 12 bases. Germline-derived CDR1 and CDR2 are SGHTS and YDEGEE. The CDR3 totals 13 residues. The CDR3 protein is CARASGVTDTQYF. As DNA, the CDR3 is TGTGCCAGAGCATCGGGGGTCACAGATACGCAGTATTTT.

In this sample, this clone turned up a few times. The gene calls are TRBV7-7 and TRBJ2-5; possible D gene TRBD1, 7 bases. This CDR3 has 15 residues. Germline V gene lookup returns CDR1 SSHAT and CDR2 FNYEAQ (reference sequence). V lost 5 bases and J 5 bases, leaving 18 bases between the germline ends. In DNA form, the CDR3 reads TGTGCCAGCAGCGCCGGGGGAGGAGGGGGCGAGACCCAGTACTTC. It codes for CASSAGGGGGETQYF.

The chain combines TRBV28 with TRBJ2-7, with TRBD1 identical over 7 bases. V was pared by 3 bases and J by 2 bases, with 7 bases of the junction left unmatched. The CDR3 contains 15 residues. From germline, CDR1 is MDHEN and CDR2 SYDVKM. CDR3 residues: CASSLTGPRAYEQYF. CDR3 nucleotide sequence: TGTGCCAGCAGTTTGACAGGGCCAAGAGCCTACGAGCAGTACTTC.

The chain recombines TRBV18 with TRBJ1-6; D might be TRBD1 (5 bases). Trimming cost V 3 bases and J 4 bases, with 10 bases left between them. The CDR3 is 15 amino acids. The germline CDR1 and CDR2 sequences are KGHSH and LQKENI. The CDR3 sequence is CASSPRDSYNSPLHF. The CDR3 nucleotides read TGTGCCAGCTCACCCCGCGACAGTTATAATTCACCCCTCCACTTT.

The rearrangement joins TRBV18 to TRBJ2-3, with no clear D. The CDR3 is 12 residues long. Trimming cost V 2 bases and J 4 bases, with 4 bases left between them. Germline V gene sequence: CDR1 KGHSH, CDR2 LQKENI. Here the CDR3 reads CASSPFADTQYF. CDR3 sequence (DNA): TGTGCCAGCTCACCATTCGCAGATACGCAGTATTTT.

This chain uses TRBV5-4 with TRBJ1-2; D uncertain. The CDR3 spans 12 residues. Germline CDR1 reads SGHNT; CDR2 reads YYREEE (reference sequence). V was pared by 4 bases and J by 12 bases, with 16 bases between. CDR3 sequence (DNA): TGTGCCAGCAGCCACTGGAATTCTGGAAACACCTTC. Translating it yields CASSHWNSGNTF.

This chain links TRBV7-2 with TRBJ2-1, with no clear D. The V and J ends lost 6 bases and 2 bases respectively, with 8 bases between them. The CDR3 length is 13 residues. CDR1 is SGHTA, CDR2 FQGNSA, per germline. In DNA form, the CDR3 reads TGTGCCAGCAGTACGGCGGCCTACAATGAGCAGTTCTTC. Protein product: CASSTAAYNEQFF.

The V and J genes are TRBV6-5 and TRBJ2-5; a possible D gene is TRBD1 (6 bases). This CDR3 region has 13 residues. CDR1 and CDR2 (germline): MNHEY, SVGAGI. V was trimmed by 6 bases and J by 1 base, leaving 9 bases between them. The CDR3 nucleotides read TGTGCCAGCAGAATACAGGGCCAAGAGACCCAGTACTTC. It specifies CASRIQGQETQYF.

This chain links TRBV29-1 with TRBJ1-2; possible D gene TRBD1, 6 bases. The CDR3 has 15 amino acids. Per germline, CDR1 SQVTM and CDR2 ANQGSEA. Trimming shortened V by 3 bases and J by 5 bases, and 19 bases separated the two germline ends. CDR3 DNA sequence: TGCAGCGTTGATCAATACGCAGGGGTAGGATATGGCTACACCTTC. Protein sequence: CSVDQYAGVGYGYTF.

The V call is TRBV4-1, the J call TRBJ1-2; D is uncertain. This CDR3 is 14 amino acids long. The ends were cut back, 2 bases at V and 4 bases at J, with 11 bases in the middle. CDR1 and CDR2 from the germline V gene are MGHRA and YSYEKL. In nucleotides, the CDR3 is TGCGCCAGCAGCCAAAAAACCTCGCCCTATGGCTACACCTTC. Translated, it gives CASSQKTSPYGYTF.

The chain links TRBV9 to TRBJ2-7; D gene uncertain. The V end lost 4 bases, the J end lost 0 bases, and 14 bases lay between the germline ends. The V gene's germline CDR1 is SGDLS and CDR2 YYNGEE. The CDR3 totals 15 residues. The CDR3 loop reads CASSPSGSLSYEQYF. The CDR3 bases are TGTGCCAGCAGCCCCTCGGGCTCGCTCTCCTACGAGCAGTACTTC.

The V gene is TRBV9, the J gene TRBJ2-1; D is unclear. Germline-derived CDR1 and CDR2 are SGDLS and YYNGEE. The length of the CDR3 is 15 residues. V was clipped by 0 bases and J by 1 base, with 8 bases between them. The CDR3 DNA reads TGTGCCAGCAGCGTAGGGGTGGAATCCTACAATGAGCAGTTCTTC. Amino acids: CASSVGVESYNEQFF.

In its sample, this clone was seen a few times. This rearrangement joins TRBV10-3 to TRBJ1-5, with 10 bases lining up with TRBD1. The V gene's germline CDR1 is ENHRY and CDR2 SYGVKD. The CDR3 is 14 residues long. V lost 11 bases, J lost 3 bases, and 7 bases stayed unmatched. The CDR3 here is CAGGTGDSNQPQHF. The DNA of the CDR3 is TGTGCCGGAGGGACAGGGGATTCCAATCAGCCCCAGCATTTT.

The chain links TRBV18 to TRBJ2-7; no clear D gene. V shed 0 bases and J shed 4 bases, with 7 bases lying between them. This CDR3 comprises 13 residues. Germline V gene lookup returns CDR1 KGHSH and CDR2 LQKENI. CDR3 protein: CASSPPGVYEQYF. The CDR3 nucleotides read TGTGCCAGCTCACCACCTGGGGTTTACGAGCAGTACTTC.

This clone was seen only once. J is TRBJ2-7 and V is TRBV6-6, with 7 nucleotides matching TRBD2. V was pared by 6 bases and J by 7 bases, with 12 bases of the junction left unmatched. This CDR3 is built from 14 residues. Germline CDR1 and CDR2: MNHNY and SVGAGI (reference sequence). For the CDR3, the DNA is TGTGCCAGCAGCGATACCAGCGGGGTGGGAGAGCAGTACTTC. This encodes CASSDTSGVGEQYF.